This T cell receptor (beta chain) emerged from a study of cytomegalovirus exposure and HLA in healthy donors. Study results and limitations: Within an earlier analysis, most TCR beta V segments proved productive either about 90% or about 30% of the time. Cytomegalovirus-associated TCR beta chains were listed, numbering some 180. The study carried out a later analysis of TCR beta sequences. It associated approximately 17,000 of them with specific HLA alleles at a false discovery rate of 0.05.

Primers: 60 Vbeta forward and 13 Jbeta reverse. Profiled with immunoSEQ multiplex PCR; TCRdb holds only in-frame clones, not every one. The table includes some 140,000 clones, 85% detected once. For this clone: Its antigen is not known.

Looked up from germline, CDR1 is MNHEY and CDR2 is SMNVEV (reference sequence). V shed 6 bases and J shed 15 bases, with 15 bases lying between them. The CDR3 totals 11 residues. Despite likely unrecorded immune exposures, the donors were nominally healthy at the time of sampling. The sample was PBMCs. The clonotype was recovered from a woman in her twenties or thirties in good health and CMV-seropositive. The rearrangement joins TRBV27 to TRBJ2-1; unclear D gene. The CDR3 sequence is CASRLSVLRFF. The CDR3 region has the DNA TGTGCCAGCAGGCTTTCGGTATTGCGGTTCTTC.